The 13 T cell receptor beta chains reported below all come from one sample, sequenced in a study of regulatory T cells in long-lasting Graves disease. The sample's time point: newly diagnosed GD, antithyroid drugs for less than 3 months. From PBMCs, RNA was extracted and then used to make the TCR library. In building TCR beta libraries, iRepertoire HTBI primers were used together with Arm-PCR of CDR3 regions. In TCRdb, the multiplex PCR reads were re-called with MiXCR into one record per CDR3 protein. This repertoire shows around 420,000 distinct CDR3 sequences, roughly a sixth found once; its top ten account for approximately 22%. Sequenced here: peripheral blood mononuclear cells (PBMCs), sampled at new diagnosis, from a patient treated with antithyroid drugs. Receptor source: a female donor with Graves disease.

This clonotype occurred many times. The chain combines TRBV5-1 with TRBJ2-1, with TRBD1 matching over 12 bases. With 4 bases clipped from V and 8 bases from J, the junction kept 16 bases outside the gene matches. Germline V gene data show CDR1 as SGHRS and CDR2 as YFSETQ. The CDR3 contains 18 residues. The CDR3, as DNA: TGCGCCAGCAGCAAGACTACCACTGGGACAGGGGGCGGCGATGAGCAGTTCTTC. Encoded protein: CASSKTTTGTGGGDEQFF.

V and J are TRBV12-3 or TRBV12-4 and TRBJ1-1; D not resolved. V lost 7 bases and J lost 2, with 8 bases in between. The CDR3 totals 12 residues. The CDR3 reads CASTQTNTEAFF. The CDR3, as DNA: TGTGCCAGCACCCAAACTAACACTGAAGCTTTCTTT.

Ten or more counts support this clonotype. V is TRBV30 and J is TRBJ1-5; D is unclear. CDR3 length equals 13 residues. The germline V gene encodes CDR1 GTSNPN and CDR2 SVGIG (reference sequence). The ends were cut back, 0 bases at V and 1 base at J, with 4 bases in the middle. The CDR3 is CAWSVTSNQPQHF. CDR3 DNA sequence: TGTGCCTGGAGTGTAACCAGCAATCAGCCCCAGCATTTT.

V is TRBV4-1 and J is TRBJ1-1; tentative D call: TRBD1 (5 bases). The V end was cut by 8 bases, the J end by 6 bases, with 19 bases between. This CDR3 region has 14 residues. The V gene's germline CDR1 is MGHRA and CDR2 YSYEKL. DNA for the CDR3: TGCGCCAGCTTTCATATTGGGGGGAAGGCTGAAGCTTTCTTT. Its translation is CASFHIGGKAEAFF.

Comments on this clonotype: One base away lies a much larger clone, so this may be a sequencing read error. The V and J genes are TRBV27 and TRBJ2-3, with TRBD1 matching 8 bases. Germline loops: CDR1 MNHEY, CDR2 SMNVEV (reference sequence). This CDR3 region has 15 residues. The ends lost 5 bases at V and 8 bases at J; junction bases unmatched: 12. The DNA of the CDR3 is TGTGCCAGCAGTGATTCGGGCAGGGGGCAAGTTACGCAGTATTTT. Its translation: CASSDSGRGQVTQYF.

This clonotype was observed many times. This chain links TRBV12-5 with TRBJ2-2, with 7 bases identical to TRBD2. V lost 2 bases, J lost 1 base, and 1 base stayed unmatched. This CDR3 spans 15 amino acids. The germline V gene has CDR1 LGHNT and CDR2 FRNRAP. This chain's CDR3 is CASGLPGGNTGELFF. The CDR3 coding sequence is TGTGCTAGTGGTTTGCCGGGGGGGAACACCGGGGAGCTGTTTTTT.

This clonotype appeared many times. The chain has TRBV29-1 and TRBJ1-1; possibly TRBD1 for D (6 bases). The germline V gene has CDR1 SQVTM and CDR2 ANQGSEA. The CDR3 runs to 15 residues. V shed 7 bases and J shed 1 base, with 19 bases lying between them. The CDR3 protein is CSANWGGGGNTEAFF. Written as DNA, the CDR3 is TGCAGCGCCAATTGGGGGGGCGGGGGGAACACTGAAGCTTTCTTT.

This clonotype was recorded at least ten times. The V call is TRBV7-3, the J call TRBJ2-1; 11 bases line up with TRBD2. The junction had 9 bases not matched to a gene; V was cut back by 5 bases and J by 15 bases. Germline loops: CDR1 SGHTA, CDR2 FQGTGA. The CDR3 consists of 13 residues. The CDR3 loop is CASSPLTSGGRFF. The CDR3 nucleotides read TGTGCCAGCAGCCCCCTAACTAGCGGGGGTCGGTTCTTC.

V usage is TRBV11-3 and J usage is TRBJ2-3, with D uncertain. The V and J ends lost 0 bases and 2 bases respectively, with 12 bases between them. Per germline, CDR1 SGHNT and CDR2 YENEEA. This CDR3 region has 16 residues. CDR3 loop: CASSLDFGGVTDTQYF. Written as DNA, the CDR3 is TGTGCCAGCAGCTTAGATTTCGGTGGGGTCACAGATACGCAGTATTTT.

This clonotype came up many times. V is TRBV4-1 and J is TRBJ2-7, with D perhaps given as TRBD1 or TRBD2 (5 bases each). The V end lost 3 bases, the J end lost 3 bases, and 15 bases lay between the germline ends. CDR1 is MGHRA and CDR2 is YSYEKL in the germline V gene. This CDR3 is built from 15 residues. The CDR3 coding sequence is TGCGCCAGCAGCCAGAGAGGGGCAGGGAGCTACGAGCAGTACTTC. This encodes CASSQRGAGSYEQYF.

There are many counts of this clonotype. The rearrangement uses TRBV11-3 and TRBJ2-7; the D call may be TRBD1 or TRBD2 (5 bases each). The germline CDR1 and CDR2 sequences are SGHNT and YENEEA. V lost 5 bases to trimming and J lost 3 bases, with 17 bases between them. This CDR3 has 15 amino acids. The CDR3 DNA is TGTGCCAGCAGCCCCGGGGCAGATATCCTCTACGAGCAGTACTTC. Its protein product is CASSPGADILYEQYF.

This clonotype showed up many times. The V gene is TRBV7-3, the J gene TRBJ2-2, with D uncertain. The germline CDR1 and CDR2 sequences are SGHTA and FQGTGA. This CDR3 contains 15 residues. Trimming removed 2 bases at V and 4 bases at J, with 11 bases between. CDR3 in DNA: TGTGCCAGCAGCTTACTCCGGGTGGGCACCGGGGAGCTGTTTTTT. Its protein is CASSLLRVGTGELFF.

Comment on this clonotype: Its ends do not fully match the called genes, so a read error is possible. The chain recombines TRBV10-1 with TRBJ2-3, with D possibly TRBD2 on 5 matching bases. The CDR3 sequence is 13 residues long. CDR1 is WNHNN, CDR2 SYGVQD, per germline (reference sequence). CDR3 DNA sequence: TGCACCAGCAAAGACGGGGTCACAGATACGCAGTATTTT. This translates into CTSKDGVTDTQYF.